Listed below are T cell receptor beta chains from one sample, sequenced in a study of T cell changes during pregnancy in multiple sclerosis. Assay used: immunoSEQ multiplex PCR; TCRdb lists only in-frame clones, some missing. The table has about 79,000 clones, about 90% seen once. The sample here was CD4+ T cells from peripheral blood mononuclear cells, taken in the second trimester of pregnancy. These receptors were collected from a female donor with multiple sclerosis, enrolled in a pregnancy study. CDR3s include the opening cysteine and the closing phenylalanine or tryptophan. D genes are given only for firm matches. Not all rows give a size; the values are once, few, many and, for expanded clones, a class.

TRBD1 TRBJ1-2 few TRBV28 CASRATGIEGYTF TGTGCCAGCAGAGCGACAGGGATAGAGGGCTACACCTTC
TRBD1 TRBJ1-1 . TRBV7-9 CASSAWTGLNTEAFF TGTGCCAGCAGCGCCTGGACAGGCCTGAACACTGAAGCTTTCTTT
TRBD1 TRBJ1-1 . TRBV18 CASSPLKIKTGGNTEAFF TGTGCCAGCTCACCCCTAAAAATAAAGACAGGGGGGAACACTGAAGCTTTCTTT
TRBD2 TRBJ2-7 . TRBV6-5 CASKPGLEAYEQYF TGTGCCAGCAAACCGGGACTAGAGGCGTACGAGCAGTACTTC
TRBD1 TRBJ1-2 few TRBV30 CARRDRSYGYTF TGTGCCCGCCGGGACAGGAGCTATGGCTACACCTTC
. TRBJ1-3 few TRBV27 CASSLRGGYGNTIYF TGTGCCAGCAGTTTAAGAGGGGGATATGGAAACACCATATATTTT
. TRBJ1-3 . TRBV5-1 CASSLQGYSGNTIYF TGCGCCAGCAGCTTACAGGGCTACTCTGGAAACACCATATATTTT
TRBD2 TRBJ2-6 . TRBV19 CASSPRGGAKLSGANVLTF TGTGCCAGTAGTCCTCGGGGGGGGGCCAAATTGTCTGGGGCCAACGTCCTGACTTTC
TRBD1 TRBJ1-5 . TRBV6-1 CATNRQGDQPQHF TGTGCCACCAACCGACAGGGGGATCAGCCCCAGCATTTT
. TRBJ2-5 . TRBV2 CASSRGGIVETQYF TGTGCCAGCAGTCGAGGGGGTATCGTTGAGACCCAGTACTTC
. TRBJ2-3 . TRBV5-1 CASSGSSSADTQYF TGCGCCAGCAGCGGGAGTAGCTCTGCAGATACGCAGTATTTT
TRBD2 TRBJ2-3 . TRBV5-1 CASSLRLAGEHTQYF TGCGCCAGCAGCTTACGGCTAGCGGGAGAACATACGCAGTATTTT
. TRBJ2-7 . TRBV5-6 CASSLPGSEYEQYF TGTGCCAGCAGCTTGCCGGGATCGGAGTACGAGCAGTACTTC
. TRBJ1-1 . TRBV6-5 CASWSGRNTEAFF TGTGCCAGCTGGAGCGGTCGGAACACTGAAGCTTTCTTT
TRBD1 TRBJ2-1 . TRBV7-2 CASKRQGVNEQFF TGTGCCAGCAAACGACAGGGCGTCAATGAGCAGTTCTTC
TRBD1 TRBJ2-3 once TRBV9 CASGTGGENTQYF TGTGCCAGCGGGACAGGGGGCGAAAATACGCAGTATTTT
. TRBJ2-7 . TRBV29-1 CSVNYSGEQYF TGCAGCGTGAATTATAGCGGCGAGCAGTACTTC
. TRBJ1-5 . TRBV6-1 CASSEGADNQPQHF TGTGCCAGCAGTGAGGGGGCAGATAATCAGCCCCAGCATTTT
. TRBJ1-1 . TRBV5-1 CASSQRGFDTEAFF TGCGCCAGCAGCCAAAGGGGGTTTGACACTGAAGCTTTCTTT
TRBD2 TRBJ2-5 . TRBV9 CASSEGGLAGLQETQYF TGTGCCAGCAGCGAGGGGGGACTAGCGGGACTTCAAGAGACCCAGTACTTC
TRBD2 TRBJ2-1 . TRBV2 CASSITSGIFNEQFF TGTGCCAGCAGTATTACTAGCGGGATATTCAATGAGCAGTTCTTC
. TRBJ1-1 once TRBV4-3 CASSQVGGLEAFF TGCGCCAGCAGCCAAGTAGGAGGGTTGGAAGCTTTCTTT
. TRBJ1-3 . TRBV10-3 CAISTVNSGNTIYF TGTGCCATCAGTACAGTTAACTCTGGAAACACCATATATTTT
TRBD2 TRBJ2-5 . TRBV30 CAWSVLAPIQETQYF TGTGCCTGGAGTGTACTAGCGCCTATCCAAGAGACCCAGTACTTC
. TRBJ2-2 . TRBV7-9 CASSLGGGNTGELFF TGTGCCAGCAGCCTAGGAGGGGGGAACACCGGGGAGCTGTTTTTT
TRBD1 TRBJ1-1 . TRBV4-3 CASSPSLDRGFPEAFF TGCGCCAGCAGCCCATCCTTGGACAGGGGTTTCCCTGAAGCTTTCTTT
TRBD1 TRBJ1-3 . TRBV7-9 CASSTSGTGGNTIYF TGTGCCAGCAGCACCTCCGGGACAGGGGGAAACACCATATATTTT
TRBD1 TRBJ2-6 . TRBV27 CASRVLTGGHPGANVLTF TGTGCCAGCAGAGTCCTGACAGGGGGTCATCCTGGGGCCAACGTCCTGACTTTC
. TRBJ1-1 . TRBV5-1 CASSFGNTEAFF TGCGCCAGCAGCTTCGGGAACACTGAAGCTTTCTTT
TRBD2 TRBJ2-1 . TRBV28 CASSLGLAGDNEQFF TGTGCCAGCAGTTTGGGGCTAGCGGGAGACAATGAGCAGTTCTTC
TRBD1 TRBJ1-2 many TRBV6-1 CASTTGTANYGYTF TGTGCCAGCACTACCGGGACAGCTAACTATGGCTACACCTTC
TRBD1 TRBJ1-5 . TRBV19 CASSRQGAGQPQHF TGTGCCAGTAGCAGACAGGGGGCAGGTCAGCCCCAGCATTTT